Listed below are T cell receptor beta chains from one sample, sequenced in a study of blood T cell repertoires in COVID-19. The method was immunoSEQ multiplex PCR; TCRdb's version includes in-frame clones alone and lacks a portion of them. The profile covers 100,000 to 150,000 clones, with about 83% appearing a single time and about 5.4% taken by the ten largest. What was sequenced was peripheral blood. Every receptor here comes from a human donor in a cohort sampled during active COVID-19. CDR3s include the opening cysteine and the closing phenylalanine or tryptophan.

v_call cdr3_length cdr3_aa
TRBV6-5 15 CASSYWREGTGELFF
TRBV5-6 13 CASSFGGNQLQHF
TRBV6-5 13 CASRRAGVYEQYF
TRBV18 15 CASSLGTGRQETQYF
TRBV14 15 CASSQIAGFTDTQYF
TRBV3-1/TRBV3-2 16 CASSSGVPSSTDTQYF
TRBV10-3 16 CAISESKRESSYEQYF
TRBV6-5 14 CASSSGATNEKLFF
TRBV28 16 CASSLPGQARTGELFF
TRBV2 14 CASKPSGRQYEQYF
TRBV4-1 15 CASSTLAGPADEQFF
TRBV6-1 16 CASSDQQGATNEKLFF
TRBV14 14 CASSPDSSGNTIYF
TRBV18 15 CASSPFGTGPYEQYF
TRBV9 16 CASSGGLTAGQETQYF
TRBV27 16 CASSLSGTGTGPPLHF
TRBV6-6 14 CASSYRDRANEQYF
TRBV4-3 15 CASSQDTPNTGELFF
TRBV2 16 CASSDRGGSVYNEQFF
TRBV30 16 CAWSFTTGKGNTEAFF
TRBV2 19 CASSDKPWGASGHTDTQYF
TRBV11-3 15 CASSLTTNSYNEQFF
TRBV7-7 15 CASSSTRLAPETQYF
TRBV13 12 CASSLGEIGYTF
TRBV28 15 CASSSAGTGLYEQYF
TRBV27 13 CASSDSYSYGYTF
TRBV7-9 17 CASRTTGPNSGANVLTF
TRBV6-5 13 CASSYVLSTEAFF
TRBV7-9 17 CASSSDLLAGSTDTQYF
TRBV7-6 14 CASSLATSGHEQYF
TRBV6-6 13 CASRDSSHGRYTF
TRBV28 14 CASGGTAFNSPLHF
TRBV4-1 12 CASSQPYYEQYF
TRBV18 15 CASSPGQGGWEKLFF
TRBV18 14 CASSPPSGTDTQYF
TRBV6-5 14 CASSRLGRNNEQFF
TRBV5-1 16 CASSLATQGSVGELFF
TRBV28 15 CASSLVSGVVQPQHF
TRBV18 14 CASSLGQNNSPLHF
TRBV30 16 CAWRFRDRGCDSPLHF
TRBV4-2 15 CASSQEPGHLYEQYF
TRBV6-5 16 CASSYSMGGGTDTQYF
TRBV10-3 17 CAISDHGLAGGWVTQYF
TRBV5-6 13 CASSLRMGGRYTF
TRBV6-6 15 CASSPPRQGTYEQYF
TRBV9 14 CASSVDLGLYEQYF
TRBV5-6 14 CASSRGMLAYEQYF
TRBV4-1 15 CASSQERVGQETQYF